Below, one T cell receptor beta chain is given with its context. Time point denoted: newly diagnosed GD, antithyroid drugs for less than 3 months. The TCR library used RNA extracted from PBMCs. The data stem from a study of regulatory T cells in long-lasting Graves disease. Arm-PCR of CDR3 regions with iRepertoire HTBI primers generated TCR beta libraries. TCRdb re-called the multiplex PCR reads through MiXCR, storing one row per CDR3 protein. The table includes around 480,000 distinct CDR3 sequences, about 16% detected once. The CDR3 spans 13 residues. The V gene's germline CDR1 is MGHRA and CDR2 YSYEKL. Trimming removed 4 bases from V and 2 bases from J, with 9 bases in between. This sample was shared with a second study, whose subject was T cells in Graves' hyperthyroidism and ophthalmopathy. That report notes: Carried out on the TCR CDR3, a first-round RT-PCR used the HTBI primer set.

The chain links TRBV4-1 to TRBJ2-7; a weak D match, TRBD2 (6 bases). This receptor was taken from a woman aged 40-65 years with Graves disease. Material: peripheral blood mononuclear cells (PBMCs), obtained at new diagnosis, from a patient treated with antithyroid drugs. CDR3 in amino acids: CASSPAGTYEQYF. CDR3 in DNA: TGCGCCAGCAGCCCAGCGGGTACCTACGAGCAGTACTTC.